Detailed here is one TCR beta chain. Trimming cost V 4 bases and J 6 bases; bases outside gene matches: 3. Germline CDR1 and CDR2: SGHTA and FQGTGA. The CDR3 runs to 13 residues. The data derive from a study of sequential checkpoint blockade in melanoma. Study at large: After both sequences, patients received maintenance nivolumab.

Sequencing was performed with immunoSEQ multiplex PCR; in TCRdb, only in-frame clones are kept and a portion is missing. Among roughly 12,000 clones listed, 60% to 75% were seen once. Treatment denoted: randomized to nivolumab then ipilimumab (arm A) or the reverse (arm B). No patient had prior DNA-damaging chemotherapy. PBMC sorting kept live CD3+CD8+ cells without CD19 or CD56. The chain links TRBV7-3 to TRBJ2-3, with TRBD2 matching 8 bases. The receptor was derived from a human donor with melanoma. Here the sequenced sample was CD8+ T cells sorted from blood (inferred from file names), taken from a patient given nivolumab and ipilimumab in sequence. The CDR3 DNA reads as TGTGCCAGCAGCTCCGGGGGGGGTGATACGCAGTATTTT. Protein: CASSSGGGDTQYF.